The rows below give T cell receptor beta chains drawn from one sample of a study of glioma-infiltrating T cells. TCRdb reprocessed the multiplex PCR reads with MiXCR, giving one entry per CDR3 protein. The table records 150,000 or so distinct CDR3 sequences, approximately 39% of them present only once. Sequencing was carried out using glioma tissue, nonneoplastic brain tissue, or PBMCs (not recorded which). These receptors were taken from a human donor with low-grade glioma or glioblastoma, undergoing nonglioma brain surgery, or in good health (not recorded which). Each CDR3 is given with its conserved first and last residue. D genes are given only for firm matches. Clone sizes are given selectively: once, few, many, or a class where the clone is expanded.

>TRBJ2-3|TRBV7-2|-|-
TGTGCCAGCAGCTTCAAGCGCCATGGGAGAGATACGCAGTATTTT
CASSFKRHGRDTQYF
>TRBJ1-4|TRBV2|TRBD1|-
TGTGCCAGCAGTGAGGGGACAGGTCGAGAAAAACTGTTTTTT
CASSEGTGREKLFF
>TRBJ2-1|TRBV6-2/TRBV6-3|-|many
TGTGCCAGCAGAGGAGGATACAATGAGCAGTTCTTC
CASRGGYNEQFF
>TRBJ1-5|TRBV7-6|-|few
TGTGCCAGCAGCTTATTCGGGGGCAATCAGCCCCAGCATTTT
CASSLFGGNQPQHF
>TRBJ1-3|TRBV6-1|-|few
TGTGCCAGCAGCCGTTTGCCAGACTCTGGAAACACCATATATTTT
CASSRLPDSGNTIYF
>TRBJ1-2|TRBV4-1|-|few
TGCGCCAGCAGTGAGAGGCTTAACTATGGCTACACCTTC
CASSERLNYGYTF
>TRBJ2-5|TRBV7-2|TRBD2|-
TGTGCCAGCAGCTTAGGGGCTAGCGGGGGGGAGACCCAGTACTTC
CASSLGASGGETQYF
>TRBJ2-1|TRBV3-1|-|-
TGTGCCAGCAGCCAACCGGGAATGAAATATAATGAGCAGTTCTTC
CASSQPGMKYNEQFF
>TRBJ1-1|TRBV2|-|few
TGTGCCAGCAGCGTCGAGGACACTGAAGCTTTCTTT
CASSVEDTEAFF
>TRBJ2-5|TRBV4-1|-|-
TGCGCCAGCAGCCAAGGAGGGGTCCAAGAGACCCAGTACTTC
CASSQGGVQETQYF
>TRBJ1-1|TRBV14|-|-
TGTGCCAGCAGCCAACAGACAGGTACTGAAGCTTTCTTT
CASSQQTGTEAFF
>TRBJ2-2|TRBV10-3|TRBD1|few
TGTGCCATCAGTTGGGACAGCGCGAACACCGGGGAGCTGTTTTTT
CAISWDSANTGELFF
>TRBJ1-5|TRBV12-3/TRBV12-4|-|-
TGTGCCAGCAGGTCCCCAGGTAGCAATCAGCCCCAGCATTTT
CASRSPGSNQPQHF
>TRBJ2-1|TRBV6-1|TRBD2|many
TGTGCCAGCACCTTAGCGGGGGGTAGCAATGAGCAGTTCTTC
CASTLAGGSNEQFF
>TRBJ2-7|TRBV5-1|-|-
TGCGCCAGCAGCTTGCTCGCCGGATACGAGCAGTACTTC
CASSLLAGYEQYF
>TRBJ2-5|TRBV7-2|-|-
TGTGCCAGCCGCTTGTTTAGAGACCGCCAAGAGACCCAGTACTTC
CASRLFRDRQETQYF
>TRBJ2-5|TRBV6-1|-|-
TGTGCCAGCAGTTATAGAAACAGGGAGGAGACCCAGTACTTC
CASSYRNREETQYF
>TRBJ2-5|TRBV6-1|TRBD1|few
TGTGCCAGCAGTACCGGGACAGGGACCCAAGAGACCCAGTACTTC
CASSTGTGTQETQYF
>TRBJ1-2|TRBV6-2/TRBV6-3|TRBD1|few
TGTGCCAGCAGTCCCGGGACAGGGTTGGACTATGGCTACACCTTC
CASSPGTGLDYGYTF
>TRBJ1-1|TRBV28|TRBD1|-
TGTGCCAGCAGCGGACAGGGGGCGCGAACTGAAGCTTTCTTT
CASSGQGARTEAFF
>TRBJ2-1|TRBV5-5|TRBD1|-
TGTGCCAGCAGACACCGGGACAGGGACTACAATGAGCAGTTCTTC
CASRHRDRDYNEQFF
>TRBJ2-7|TRBV20-1|-|many
TGCAGTGCTAGAGAACTACAGGGCTACGAGCAGTACTTC
CSARELQGYEQYF
>TRBJ1-6|TRBV27|-|-
TGTGCCAGCAGTTCCGGGATCTCCAATTCACCCCTCCACTTT
CASSSGISNSPLHF
>TRBJ2-1|TRBV3-1|TRBD2|-
TGTGCCAGCAGCCCCCGAAGCGGGAGGGCCTCCTACGAGCAGTTCTTC
CASSPRSGRASYEQFF
>TRBJ2-7|TRBV27|TRBD1|few
TGTGCCAGCCGGAAGACAGGGCCCCAGGTCGAGCAGTACTTC
CASRKTGPQVEQYF
>TRBJ2-1|TRBV2|TRBD1|few
TGTGCCAGCAGCCCCCGGACAGGTTCGGATGAGCAGTTCTTC
CASSPRTGSDEQFF
>TRBJ1-1|TRBV27|-|few
TGTGCCAGCAGCCGGGCAGGATTTATGAACACTGAAGCTTTCTTT
CASSRAGFMNTEAFF
>TRBJ2-3|TRBV2|TRBD2|-
TGTGCCAGCAGGGATACACTAGCGGGGGATACGCAGTATTTT
CASRDTLAGDTQYF
>TRBJ2-5|TRBV27|TRBD2|-
TGTGCCAGCAGTCCGGGACTAGCGGCAGAGACCCAGTACTTC
CASSPGLAAETQYF
>TRBJ2-3|TRBV7-2|-|-
TGTGCCAGCAGCTTATCGTATGTCCAAAAAAGCACAGATACGCAGTATTTT
CASSLSYVQKSTDTQYF
>TRBJ1-1|TRBV27|-|-
TGTGCCAGCAGAATAAGGGGGGCCCCGAACACTGAAGCTTTCTTT
CASRIRGAPNTEAFF
>TRBJ2-4|TRBV6-1|-|few
TGTGCCAGCACCGACCCCGCCGACATTCAGTACTTC
CASTDPADIQYF
>TRBJ1-5|TRBV12-3/TRBV12-4|-|-
TGTGCCAGCACCTCACGAAAGGGCAATCAGCCCCAGCATTTT
CASTSRKGNQPQHF
>TRBJ1-3|TRBV18|-|-
TGTGCCAGCTCACCAGTGGACAGCCACTCTGGAAACACCATATATTTT
CASSPVDSHSGNTIYF
>TRBJ2-7|TRBV20-1|-|-
TGCAGTGCGGCCCCACTTGGGGACCCATCCTACGAGCAGTACTTC
CSAAPLGDPSYEQYF
>TRBJ2-2|TRBV6-2/TRBV6-3|-|few
TGTGCCAGCAGTAGGGGGGGAACTCTTTCGGAGCTGTTTTTT
CASSRGGTLSELFF
>TRBJ2-2|TRBV7-9|TRBD2|few
TGTGCCAGCAGCTTATTTCAGCGGGGCGAGCTGTTTTTT
CASSLFQRGELFF
>TRBJ2-1|TRBV12-3/TRBV12-4|-|-
TGTGCCAGCAGTTTAATGGGGATGGCCCCAGATGAGCAGTTCTTC
CASSLMGMAPDEQFF
>TRBJ1-2|TRBV10-1|-|-
TGCGCCAGCAGTGAGTCCCCCGAGGGGGAAGGGGATGGCTACACCTTC
CASSESPEGEGDGYTF
>TRBJ2-7|TRBV20-1|-|-
TGCAGTGCTAGAGAGCAGGGGCTGGGAGCCTACGAGCAGTACTTC
CSAREQGLGAYEQYF
>TRBJ2-3|TRBV7-9|-|-
TGTGACAGCAGCTTAGCCGGGACGACAGATACGCAGTATTTT
CDSSLAGTTDTQYF
>TRBJ1-2|TRBV5-6|-|-
TGTGCCAGCAGCTTGGGGACGGTTTTGGTTGGCTACACCTTC
CASSLGTVLVGYTF
>TRBJ2-3|TRBV28|TRBD2|-
TGCGCCAGCAGCCAAAGCCCATATGCACTAGCGGGAGGAGATACGCAGTATTTT
CASSQSPYALAGGDTQYF
>TRBJ2-7|TRBV7-9|-|-
TGTGCCAGCAGCTCCCGGCAGTCCTACGAGCAGTACTTC
CASSSRQSYEQYF
>TRBJ1-1|TRBV7-9|TRBD1|many
TGTGCCAGCAGCCGTCCCGGGACAGGGCCTGGCACTGAAGCTTTCTTT
CASSRPGTGPGTEAFF
>TRBJ1-1|TRBV10-3|-|-
TGTGCCATACAGGAGAACACTGAAGCTTTCTTT
CAIQENTEAFF